This T cell receptor (beta chain) derives from a study of T-cell reconstitution after alpha-beta-depleted transplantation in children. Findings of the study overall: There were some patients whose high TCRbeta diversity at day 60 came from surviving recipient T cells and thymic progenitors. Expanded clones from the graft, numbering several hundred, reportedly supplied alpha-beta T cells about two months after transplant. Newly produced T cells mostly provided counts and TCRbeta diversity after one year, as hyperexpanded clones declined.

CDR1 is SEHNR, CDR2 FQNEAQ, per germline (reference sequence). V gave up 1 base and J gave up 0 bases, with 10 bases separating them. The CDR3 extends over 17 amino acids. There are a few counts of this clonotype. Antigen specificity is unknown. The TCRbeta library incorporated unique molecular identifiers. TCRdb called the PCR reads again in MiXCR, with one record for every CDR3 protein. The sample contains 580,000 or so distinct CDR3 sequences, 20% to 25% of which appear only once. This sample comprised PBMCs, mostly from graft donor cells, obtained 360 days after TCRalphabeta/CD19-depleted stem cell transplant. The receptor's source is a boy younger than two who had a stem cell transplant for acute myeloid leukemia, so the T cells may come from the graft donor. The chain employs TRBV7-9 and TRBJ2-6, with D possibly matching TRBD1 (5 bases). The chain's CDR3 is CASSLGGRPSGANVLTF. The CDR3 region has the DNA TGTGCCAGCAGCTTAGGGGGCAGACCCTCTGGGGCCAACGTCCTGACTTTC.